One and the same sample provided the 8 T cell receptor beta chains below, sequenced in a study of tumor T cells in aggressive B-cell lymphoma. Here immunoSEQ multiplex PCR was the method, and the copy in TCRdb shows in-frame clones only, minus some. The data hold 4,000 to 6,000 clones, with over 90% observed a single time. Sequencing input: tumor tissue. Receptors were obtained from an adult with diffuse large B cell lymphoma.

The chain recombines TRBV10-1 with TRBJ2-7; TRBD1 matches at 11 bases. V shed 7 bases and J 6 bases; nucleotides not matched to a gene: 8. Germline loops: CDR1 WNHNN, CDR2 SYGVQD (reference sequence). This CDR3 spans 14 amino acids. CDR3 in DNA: TGCGCCAGCACAGGGACAGGGGGTCGGGGCGAGCAGTACTTC. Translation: CASTGTGGRGEQYF.

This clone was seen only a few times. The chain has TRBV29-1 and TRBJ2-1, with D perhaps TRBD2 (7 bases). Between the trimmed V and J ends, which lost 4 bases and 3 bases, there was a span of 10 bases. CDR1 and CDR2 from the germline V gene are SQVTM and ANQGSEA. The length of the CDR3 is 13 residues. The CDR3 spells CSVGGGGYNEQFF. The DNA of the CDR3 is TGCAGCGTTGGAGGGGGGGGCTACAATGAGCAGTTCTTC.

In DNA form, the CDR3 reads TGTGCCAGCAGCTTAGAAACAGGATACGAGCAGTACTTC. This sequence encodes CASSLETGYEQYF. This sequence joins TRBV11-2 and TRBJ2-7; D is perhaps TRBD1 (5 bases). There are 13 residues in the CDR3. Germline V gene data show CDR1 as SGHAT and CDR2 as FQNNGV. Trimming took off 0 bases at V and 4 bases at J, with 7 bases between the two ends.

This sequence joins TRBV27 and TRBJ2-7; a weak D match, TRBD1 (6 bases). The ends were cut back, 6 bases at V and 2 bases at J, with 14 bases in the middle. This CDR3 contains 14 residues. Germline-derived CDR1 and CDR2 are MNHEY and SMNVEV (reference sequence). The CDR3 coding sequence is TGTGCCAGCAGCTCCCCAAGACAGGCCTACGAGCAGTACTTC. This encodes CASSSPRQAYEQYF.

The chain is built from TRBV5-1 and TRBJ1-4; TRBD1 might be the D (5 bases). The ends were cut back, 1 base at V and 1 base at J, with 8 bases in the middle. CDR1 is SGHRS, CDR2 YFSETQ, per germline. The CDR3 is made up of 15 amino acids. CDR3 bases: TGCGCCAGCAGCTTGCCGCAGGGAACTAATGAAAAACTGTTTTTT. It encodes CASSLPQGTNEKLFF.

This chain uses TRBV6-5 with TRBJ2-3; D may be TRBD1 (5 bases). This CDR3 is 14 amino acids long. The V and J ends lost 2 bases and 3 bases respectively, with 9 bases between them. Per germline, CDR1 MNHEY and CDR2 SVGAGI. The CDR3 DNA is TGTGCCAGCAGTTACGGCCAGGGAACAGATACGCAGTATTTT. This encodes CASSYGQGTDTQYF.

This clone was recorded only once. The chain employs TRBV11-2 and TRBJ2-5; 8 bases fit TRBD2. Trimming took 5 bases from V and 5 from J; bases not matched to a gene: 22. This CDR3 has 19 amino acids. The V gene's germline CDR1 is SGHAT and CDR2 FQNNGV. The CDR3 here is CASSPEIATSGGIGETQYF. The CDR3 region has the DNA TGTGCCAGCAGCCCAGAGATTGCTACTAGCGGAGGTATCGGGGAGACCCAGTACTTC.

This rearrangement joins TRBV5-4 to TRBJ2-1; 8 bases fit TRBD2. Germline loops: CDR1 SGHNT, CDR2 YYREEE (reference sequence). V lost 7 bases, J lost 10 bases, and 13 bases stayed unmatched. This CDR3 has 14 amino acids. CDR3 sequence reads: CASQSPSGPGEQFF. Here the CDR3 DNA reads TGTGCCAGCCAATCCCCTAGCGGGCCGGGAGAGCAGTTCTTC.